This T cell receptor (beta chain) appears in the sequencing data of a study of early T cells in non-severe SARS-CoV-2 infection. Across the study: With bulk RNA from unsorted whole blood as input, sequencing yielded unpaired chains.

The table lists this clonotype with many counts. V lost 3 bases and J 7 bases, leaving 13 bases between the germline ends. CDR1 and CDR2 from the germline V gene are KGHSH and LQKENI. The CDR3 has 15 amino acids. TCRdb reprocessed the 5' RACE reads with MiXCR, giving one entry per CDR3 protein. Seen here are approximately 110,000 distinct CDR3 sequences, around 14% observed once, and the top ten hold 21%. The sample comprised whole blood. The rearrangement uses TRBV18 and TRBJ1-6, with D perhaps matching TRBD1 (5 bases). The receptor comes from an adult who was a healthcare worker with PCR-confirmed SARS-CoV-2 infection or an uninfected control (not recorded which). The CDR3 DNA sequence: TGTGCCAGCTCACCCAGGTGGGGGGAAAATTCACCCCTCCACTTT. This gives the protein CASSPRWGENSPLHF. The full variable domain, with the rest looked up from reference TRBV18 and TRBJ1-6, is NAGVMQNPRHLVRRRGQEARLRCSPMKGHSHVYWYRQLPEEGLKFMVYLQKENIIDESGMPKERFSAEFPKEGPSILRIQQVVRGDSAAYFCASSPRWGENSPLHFGNGTRLTVT.